These 28 T cell receptor beta chains came from one sample sequenced in a study of regulatory T cells in long-lasting Graves disease. The time point denotes: newly diagnosed GD, antithyroid drugs for less than 3 months. RNA isolated from PBMCs was used to make the TCR library. CDR3 regions were amplified by Arm-PCR using iRepertoire HTBI primers to build TCR beta libraries. TCRdb reprocessed the multiplex PCR reads with MiXCR, giving one entry per CDR3 protein. The sample comprises more than 300,000 distinct CDR3 sequences, around 15% of which are singletons, and 20% to 25% rests with the top ten. This same sample was also taken into another study, of T cells in Graves' hyperthyroidism and ophthalmopathy.

This specimen consisted of peripheral blood mononuclear cells (PBMCs), obtained at new diagnosis, from a patient treated with antithyroid drugs. The receptors were gathered from a young woman with Graves disease.

There are many counts of this clonotype. The CDR3 reads CASSFGVTSYEQYF. For the CDR3, the DNA is TGCGCCAGCAGCTTCGGGGTCACCTCCTACGAGCAGTACTTC. V usage is TRBV5-1 and J usage is TRBJ2-7; D possibly corresponds to TRBD2 (5 bases). Germline CDR1 reads SGHRS; CDR2 reads YFSETQ. The CDR3 spans 14 residues. Between the trimmed V and J ends, which lost 2 bases and 0 bases, there was a span of 9 bases.

This rearrangement joins TRBV19 to TRBJ1-3; D perhaps matches TRBD1 (6 bases). This CDR3 spans 18 amino acids. V lost 3 bases, J lost 2 bases, and 20 bases lay in between. Germline lookup yields CDR1 LNHDA and CDR2 SQIVND (reference sequence). The CDR3, as DNA: TGTGCCAGTAGTATGATCTTCCTTCGGGCAGGGGCTGGAAACACCATATATTTT. The encoded protein is CASSMIFLRAGAGNTIYF.

V and J are TRBV6-1 and TRBJ1-2; 10 nucleotides line up with TRBD1. The CDR3 runs to 14 residues. Germline CDR1 reads MNHNS; CDR2 reads SASEGT. With V trimmed by 6 bases and J by 8 bases, 9 bases remained unmatched. CDR3: CASSRGTGVRGYTF. As DNA, the CDR3 is TGTGCCAGCAGCCGAGGGACAGGGGTGCGGGGCTACACCTTC.

This clonotype was counted ten times or more. The genes are TRBV20-1 and TRBJ1-2; maybe TRBD1 (5 bases). Germline CDR1 and CDR2: DFQATT and SNEGSKA (reference sequence). The CDR3 runs to 13 residues. Trimming took off 2 bases at V and 4 bases at J, with 11 bases between the two ends. CDR3 loop: CSARTPGTYGYTF. The CDR3 DNA reads TGCAGTGCTAGAACCCCAGGGACCTATGGCTACACCTTC.

This chain uses TRBV15 with TRBJ2-1; 8 bases map to TRBD2. The CDR3 contains 14 residues. Germline trimming cut 6 bases from V and 5 bases from J; bases unmatched to any gene: 6. The germline V gene has CDR1 LNHNV and CDR2 YYDKDF (reference sequence). In DNA, the CDR3 is TGTGCCACCAGGGCGGGAGGAGGGGACAATGAGCAGTTCTTC. Its translation is CATRAGGGDNEQFF.

This clonotype was detected many times. The V call is TRBV15, the J call TRBJ2-1, with D possibly TRBD1 on 5 matching bases. V shed 5 bases and J shed 9 bases, with 14 bases lying between them. Germline CDR1 and CDR2: LNHNV and YYDKDF (reference sequence). The CDR3 covers 13 residues. The CDR3 reads CATSHPGMGEQFF. CDR3 nucleotide sequence: TGTGCCACCAGCCATCCAGGGATGGGTGAGCAGTTCTTC.

This clonotype was picked up a small number of times. This rearrangement joins TRBV5-6 to TRBJ2-7; 10 positions agree with TRBD1. The germline gives CDR1 SGHDT, CDR2 YYEEEE. This CDR3 is built from 15 residues. J lost 6 bases, V lost 3 bases, and 9 bases had no gene match. Written as DNA, the CDR3 is TGTGCCAGCAGCTGGGTTGGTGACAGGGGGCGCGAGCAGTACTTC. This sequence encodes CASSWVGDRGREQYF.

This clonotype appeared many times. This rearrangement joins TRBV11-1 to TRBJ2-1; 10 positions match TRBD2. In germline, CDR1 is SGHAT, CDR2 FQDESV (reference sequence). The J segment lost 7 bases and the V segment lost 5 bases, leaving 2 bases of the junction unmatched. The CDR3 has 13 amino acids. The CDR3 here is CASSQGLANEQFF. The CDR3 DNA reads TGTGCCAGCAGCCAGGGACTAGCGAATGAGCAGTTCTTC.

Only a few counts were recorded for this clonotype. The V call is TRBV6-2 or TRBV6-3, the J call TRBJ2-4, with a possible D match to TRBD1 (6 bases). CDR1 and CDR2 from the germline V gene are MNHEY and SVGEGT. The ends were cut back, 5 bases at V and 9 bases at J, with 11 bases in the middle. This CDR3 region has 12 residues. DNA of the CDR3: TGTGCCAGCAGTGAACAGGGTGCCATTCAGTACTTC. It codes for CASSEQGAIQYF.

This clonotype showed up many times. V usage is TRBV7-9 and J usage is TRBJ2-1; D possibly corresponds to TRBD2 (6 bases). The length of the CDR3 is 16 residues. The germline V gene encodes CDR1 SEHNR and CDR2 FQNEAQ (reference sequence). V dropped 4 bases and J dropped 7 bases, with 20 bases sitting between them. The CDR3 sequence: CASSSPGLERINEQFF. The CDR3 DNA follows: TGTGCCAGCAGCTCTCCGGGACTCGAACGAATAAATGAGCAGTTCTTC.

CDR3 region: CASSNIQGRVGYTF. CDR3 nucleotides: TGTGCCAGCAGTAACATACAAGGTAGAGTGGGCTACACCTTC. The rearrangement uses TRBV12-3 or TRBV12-4 and TRBJ1-2, with D unclear. The CDR3 spans 14 residues. V shed 5 bases and J shed 8 bases, with 18 bases lying between them.

On this clonotype itself: A much more abundant neighbour one base away suggests this may be a read error. The rearrangement uses TRBV6-2 or TRBV6-3 and TRBJ2-5, with D perhaps TRBD1 (6 bases). The CDR3 runs to 15 residues. CDR1 MNHEY and CDR2 SVGEGT come from the germline V gene. CDR3 sequence reads: CASSWQGQTQEAQYF. The CDR3 nucleotides read TGTGCCAGCAGCTGGCAAGGACAGACCCAAGAGGCCCAGTACTTC.

On this clonotype: This likely stems from a read error, as it lies one base from a far larger clone. CDR3 region: CASSWDDSSYEQYF. The CDR3 DNA reads as TGTGCCAGCAGCTGGGACGACAGCTCCTACGAGCAGTACTTC. The V gene is TRBV7-3, the J gene TRBJ2-7; the D gene could be TRBD1 or TRBD2 (5 bases each). This CDR3 comprises 14 residues. V lost 4 bases and J lost 0, with 10 bases in between. Germline lookup yields CDR1 SGHTA and CDR2 FQGTGA.

In its sample, this clonotype was seen many times. The chain employs TRBV7-8 and TRBJ1-5; D perhaps matches TRBD1 (5 bases). Germline V gives CDR1 SGHVS, CDR2 FQNEAQ. The CDR3 covers 16 residues. V lost 1 base, J lost 2 bases, and 12 bases lay in between. CDR3 protein: CASSLGTSGGNQPQHF. For the CDR3, the DNA is TGTGCCAGCAGCTTAGGGACATCGGGAGGCAATCAGCCCCAGCATTTT.

This clonotype appeared many times. V is TRBV7-9 and J is TRBJ2-1, with 8 bases matching TRBD2. Germline V CDR1 and CDR2: SEHNR, FQNEAQ (reference sequence). V was clipped by 8 bases and J by 13 bases; unmatched bases: 13. CDR3 length: 13 residues. CDR3 DNA sequence: TGTGCCAGCCTCCACCCTTTGGGACTAGAACAGTTCTTC. Translating it yields CASLHPLGLEQFF.

The gene calls are TRBV10-3 and TRBJ1-1; 9 bases fit TRBD1. CDR3 length: 16 residues. Trimming removed 6 bases from V and 0 bases from J; junction bases left unmatched: 8. From germline, CDR1 is ENHRY and CDR2 SYGVKD. DNA for the CDR3: TGTGCCATCAGCACTCCGGGACAGGGTTTGAACACTGAAGCTTTCTTT. Translating gives CAISTPGQGLNTEAFF.

The V call is TRBV2, the J call TRBJ2-2, with a possible D match to TRBD2 (6 bases). The CDR3 is made up of 13 amino acids. V was cut by 7 bases and J by 7 bases, with 13 bases left in between. Germline V lookup: CDR1 SNHLY, CDR2 FYNNEI. CDR3 sequence: CASTSRRDGELFF. The CDR3 DNA reads as TGTGCCAGCACTAGCAGGAGGGACGGGGAGCTGTTTTTT.

This sequence joins TRBV6-1 and TRBJ1-6; 7 bases are shared with TRBD1. The CDR3 runs to 20 residues. Germline V gives CDR1 MNHNS, CDR2 SASEGT. Germline trimming cut 0 bases from V and 0 bases from J; bases unmatched to any gene: 11. CDR3 nucleotides: TGTGCCAGCAGTGAAGCGTCCACCCACAGGGGAAGCTCCTATAATTCACCCCTCCACTTT. Translation: CASSEASTHRGSSYNSPLHF.

This clonotype was recorded many times. The DNA for the CDR3 is TGTGCCAGCAGCCCGTCACGGACAGGGTCAAATGGCTACACCTTC. It encodes CASSPSRTGSNGYTF. The chain carries TRBV11-2 and TRBJ1-2; 8 bases are a match to TRBD1. The CDR3 loop spans 15 amino acids. The V and J ends lost 5 bases and 6 bases, in that order; junction bases with no gene match: 11. Germline V lookup: CDR1 SGHAT, CDR2 FQNNGV.

This clonotype appeared many times. The chain couples TRBV20-1 to TRBJ2-3; 13 positions match TRBD2. V lost 0 bases and J lost 3; bases outside the gene matches: 0. Germline CDR1 DFQATT, CDR2 SNEGSKA (reference sequence). The CDR3 runs 15 residues. CDR3 in amino acids: CSAREGLAGTDTQYF. The CDR3 bases are TGCAGTGCTAGAGAGGGACTAGCGGGGACAGATACGCAGTATTTT.

This clonotype was detected many times. The V gene is TRBV10-3, the J gene TRBJ2-7; TRBD2 aligns across 11 bases. The V gene's germline CDR1 is ENHRY and CDR2 SYGVKD. This CDR3 comprises 14 residues. The ends lost 4 bases at V and 4 bases at J; junction bases unmatched: 3. CDR3 sequence reads: CAISVGTSGYEQYF. CDR3 sequence (DNA): TGTGCCATCAGTGTCGGGACTAGCGGTTACGAGCAGTACTTC.

This clonotype was observed at least ten times. The chain is built from TRBV3-1 and TRBJ2-1, with TRBD2 identical over 14 bases. CDR1 and CDR2 (germline): LGHDT, YNNKEL (reference sequence). This CDR3 spans 17 amino acids. V dropped 4 bases and J dropped 6; count of bases not matched to a gene: 8. The CDR3 here is CASSPGLAGGAGNEQFF. Written as DNA, the CDR3 is TGTGCCAGCAGCCCCGGACTAGCGGGAGGTGCTGGCAATGAGCAGTTCTTC.

This clonotype came up many times. Mismatch with germline at one junction end may stem from a read error. The J gene is TRBJ2-7, the V gene TRBV5-1; a weak D match, TRBD1 (6 bases). The CDR3 has 13 amino acids. Germline CDR1 reads SGHRS; CDR2 reads YFSETQ. The DNA for the CDR3 is TGTGCCAGCAGTCGGGACAACTCCTACGAGCAGTACTTC. This codes for CASSRDNSYEQYF.

This clonotype was picked up many times. The chain uses TRBV6-2 or TRBV6-3 and TRBJ1-2, with 7 positions matching TRBD1. CDR3 length equals 14 residues. V dropped 7 bases and J dropped 4; count of bases not matched to a gene: 9. CDR1 and CDR2 from the germline V gene are MNHEY and SVGEGT. CDR3 coding DNA: TGTGCCAGCACCGACCGGAGGGACAGCTATGGCTACACCTTC. It specifies CASTDRRDSYGYTF.

Notes on this clonotype: Possible read error: a much larger clone is one base away. V gene TRBV28 combines with J gene TRBJ1-1; D unresolved. The CDR3 length is 12 residues. Germline CDR1 reads MDHEN; CDR2 reads SYDVKM. CDR3 loop: CASAPSITEALF. CDR3 nucleotides: TGTGCCAGCGCCCCAAGTATCACTGAAGCTCTCTTT.

In this sample, this clonotype turned up many times. The chain is built from TRBV11-1 and TRBJ2-7, with a weak D call TRBD2 (6 bases). The CDR3 extends over 13 amino acids. CDR1 is SGHAT and CDR2 is FQDESV in the germline V gene (reference sequence). Trimming pared 3 bases from V and 0 bases from J, leaving 6 bases between. CDR3 coding DNA: TGTGCCAGCAGCTTCGGGAGCTCCTACGAGCAGTACTTC. This gives the protein CASSFGSSYEQYF.

This clonotype was counted many times. The CDR3 protein is CASSLRLLAGGYEQYF. CDR3 nucleotide sequence: TGTGCCAGCAGCTTAAGGCTCCTAGCGGGGGGATACGAGCAGTACTTC. The chain employs TRBV7-9 and TRBJ2-7, with 11 bases matching TRBD2. Per germline, CDR1 SEHNR and CDR2 FQNEAQ (reference sequence). The length of the CDR3 is 16 residues. V trimming: 2 bases; J trimming: 4 bases; junction bases outside the gene matches: 7.

This clonotype was observed many times. V gene TRBV2 combines with J gene TRBJ2-5; D could derive from TRBD1 or TRBD2 (5 bases each). CDR1 is SNHLY, CDR2 FYNNEI, per germline. CDR3 length equals 13 residues. Trimming removed 8 bases from V and 4 bases from J, with 14 bases in between. The CDR3 sequence: CASSKGRGETQYF. DNA of the CDR3: TGTGCCAGCTCCAAGGGACGGGGAGAGACCCAGTACTTC. The full variable domain, its missing parts supplied by reference TRBV2 and TRBJ2-5, is EPEVTQTPSHQVTQMGQEVILRCVPISNHLYFYWYRQILGQKVEFLVSFYNNEISEKSEIFDDQFSVERPDGSNFTLKIRSTKLEDSAMYFCASSKGRGETQYFGPGTRLLVL.